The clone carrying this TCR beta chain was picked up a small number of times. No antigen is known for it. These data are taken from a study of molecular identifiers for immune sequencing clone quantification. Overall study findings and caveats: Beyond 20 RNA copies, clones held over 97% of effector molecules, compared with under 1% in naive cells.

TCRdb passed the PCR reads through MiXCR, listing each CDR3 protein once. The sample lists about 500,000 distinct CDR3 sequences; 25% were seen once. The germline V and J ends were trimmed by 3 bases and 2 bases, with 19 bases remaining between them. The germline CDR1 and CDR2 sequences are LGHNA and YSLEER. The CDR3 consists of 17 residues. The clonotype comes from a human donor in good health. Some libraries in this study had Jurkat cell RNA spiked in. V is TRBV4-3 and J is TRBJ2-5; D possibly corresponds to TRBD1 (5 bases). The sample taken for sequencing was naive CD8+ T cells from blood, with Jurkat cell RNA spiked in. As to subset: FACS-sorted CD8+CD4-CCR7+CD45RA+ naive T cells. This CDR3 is CASSQALQGTRQETQYF. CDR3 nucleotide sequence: TGCGCCAGCAGCCAGGCGTTGCAGGGTACTCGGCAAGAGACCCAGTACTTC.